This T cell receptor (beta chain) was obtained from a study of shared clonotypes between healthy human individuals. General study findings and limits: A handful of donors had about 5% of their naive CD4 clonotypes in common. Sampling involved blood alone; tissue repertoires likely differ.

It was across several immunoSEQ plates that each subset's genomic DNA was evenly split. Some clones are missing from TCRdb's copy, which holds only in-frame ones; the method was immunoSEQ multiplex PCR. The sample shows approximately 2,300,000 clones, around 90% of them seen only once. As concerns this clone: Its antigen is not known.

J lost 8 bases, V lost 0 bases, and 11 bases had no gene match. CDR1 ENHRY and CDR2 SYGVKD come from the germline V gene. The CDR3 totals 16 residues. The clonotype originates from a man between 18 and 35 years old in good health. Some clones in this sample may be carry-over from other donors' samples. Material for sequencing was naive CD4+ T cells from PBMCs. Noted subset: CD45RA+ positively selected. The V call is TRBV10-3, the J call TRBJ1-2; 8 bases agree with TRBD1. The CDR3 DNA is TGTGCCATCAGTGAGTCGAGCGGCAGGGGGCTCGGGGGCTACACCTTC. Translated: CAISESSGRGLGGYTF.